This paragraph reports one TCR beta chain. Antigen unknown. Using immunoSEQ multiplex PCR, the repertoire was profiled, and TCRdb retains in-frame clones only, with some absent. The sample has about 2.4 million clones, over 85% seen once. This entry comes from a study of shared clonotypes between healthy human individuals. V was cut by 5 bases and J by 0 bases, with 6 bases left in between. Per the germline V gene, CDR1 is SGHAT and CDR2 is FQNNGV. This CDR3 is built from 13 residues. Study findings and constraints: Researchers found naive subsets generally carried larger estimated richness than memory subsets.

The genes are TRBV11-2 and TRBJ2-3, with D unresolved. The sequence derives from a man younger than 30 in good health. Specimen: naive CD4+ T cells sorted from blood. Regarding subset: CD45RA+ positively selected. CDR3 region: CASSLTSTDTQYF. The CDR3 DNA is TGTGCCAGCAGCCTCACCAGCACAGATACGCAGTATTTT.